The present T cell receptor beta chain was sequenced within a study of PD-1 blockade in mismatch repair-deficient tumors. For the study at large: Patients had approximately 12 mismatch repair-deficient cancer types, all previously treated and progressing.

Mismatch repair deficiency was confirmed in all patients, by PCR or immunohistochemistry. The protocol was immunoSEQ multiplex PCR, while the TCRdb copy is restricted to in-frame clones and leaves out a portion. Altogether some 120,000 clones are present, 88% being singletons, with the ten largest covering roughly 12%. V lost 2 bases to trimming and J lost 5 bases; unmatched junction nucleotides: 2. Germline CDR1 is SGHRS and CDR2 is YFSETQ. The CDR3 has 14 amino acids. The genes are TRBV5-1 and TRBJ2-3; 10 positions match TRBD2. This specimen consisted of peripheral blood, obtained approximately 69 weeks after starting pembrolizumab. The receptor comes from an adult with mismatch repair-deficient cancer. The CDR3 reads CASSLGLAEDTQYF. The CDR3 nucleotides are TGCGCCAGCAGCTTAGGACTAGCGGAAGATACGCAGTATTTT.